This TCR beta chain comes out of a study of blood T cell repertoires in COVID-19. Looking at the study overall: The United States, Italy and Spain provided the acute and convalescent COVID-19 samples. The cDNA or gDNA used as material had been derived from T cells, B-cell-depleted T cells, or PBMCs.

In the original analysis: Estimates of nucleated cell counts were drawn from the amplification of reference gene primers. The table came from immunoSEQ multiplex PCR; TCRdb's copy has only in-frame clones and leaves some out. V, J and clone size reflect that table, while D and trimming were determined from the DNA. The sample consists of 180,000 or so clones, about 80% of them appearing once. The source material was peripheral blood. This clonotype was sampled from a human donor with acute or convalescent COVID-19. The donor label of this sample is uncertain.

The CDR3 sequence: CASHRGQAEAFF. CDR3 in DNA: TGTGCCAGCCACAGGGGGCAGGCTGAAGCTTTCTTT. The chain links TRBV2 to TRBJ1-1, with 9 bases fitting TRBD1. CDR1 and CDR2 from the germline V gene are SNHLY and FYNNEI. This CDR3 has 12 amino acids. Trimming removed 8 bases from V and 6 bases from J; junction bases left unmatched: 4.